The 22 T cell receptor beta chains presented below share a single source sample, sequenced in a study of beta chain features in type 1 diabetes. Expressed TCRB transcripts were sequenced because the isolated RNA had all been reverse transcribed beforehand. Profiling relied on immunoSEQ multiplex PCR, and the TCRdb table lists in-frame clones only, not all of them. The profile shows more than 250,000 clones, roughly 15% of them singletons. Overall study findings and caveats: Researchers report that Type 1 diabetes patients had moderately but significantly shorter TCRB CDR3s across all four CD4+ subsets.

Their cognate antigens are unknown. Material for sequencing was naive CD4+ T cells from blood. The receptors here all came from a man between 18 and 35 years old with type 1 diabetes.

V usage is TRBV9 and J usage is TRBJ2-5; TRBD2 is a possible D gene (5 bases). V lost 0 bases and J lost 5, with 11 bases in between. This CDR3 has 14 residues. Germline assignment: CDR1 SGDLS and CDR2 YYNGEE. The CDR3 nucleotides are TGTGCCAGCAGCGTAGGGGTCCAGCGGGAGACCCAGTACTTC. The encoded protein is CASSVGVQRETQYF.

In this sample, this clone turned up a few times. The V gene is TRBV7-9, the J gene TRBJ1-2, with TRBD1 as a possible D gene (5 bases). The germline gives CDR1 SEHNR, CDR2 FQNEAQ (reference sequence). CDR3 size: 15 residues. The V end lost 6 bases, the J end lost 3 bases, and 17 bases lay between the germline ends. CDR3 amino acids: CASRSQSGRDYGYTF. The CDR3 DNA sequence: TGTGCCAGCAGATCCCAGTCAGGCAGGGACTATGGCTACACCTTC.

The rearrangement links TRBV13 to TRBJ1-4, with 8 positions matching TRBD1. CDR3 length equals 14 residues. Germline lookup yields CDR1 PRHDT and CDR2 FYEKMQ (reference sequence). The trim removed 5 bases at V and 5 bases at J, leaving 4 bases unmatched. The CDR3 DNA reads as TGTGCCAGCAGCGTTAACAGGGGGAATGAAAAACTGTTTTTT. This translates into CASSVNRGNEKLFF.

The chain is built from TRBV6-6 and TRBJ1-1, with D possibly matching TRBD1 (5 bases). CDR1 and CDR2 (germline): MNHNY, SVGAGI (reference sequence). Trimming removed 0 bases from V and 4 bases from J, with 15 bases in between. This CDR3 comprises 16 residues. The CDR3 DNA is TGTGCCAGCAGTTACTCGCGGAGGGTTGGGGGCACTGAAGCTTTCTTT. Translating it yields CASSYSRRVGGTEAFF.

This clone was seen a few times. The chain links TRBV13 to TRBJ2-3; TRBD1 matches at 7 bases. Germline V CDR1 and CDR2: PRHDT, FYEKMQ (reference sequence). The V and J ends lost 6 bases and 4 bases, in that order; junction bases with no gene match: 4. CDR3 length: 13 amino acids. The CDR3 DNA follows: TGTGCCAGCAGACGGGACAGCGCAGATACGCAGTATTTT. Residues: CASRRDSADTQYF.

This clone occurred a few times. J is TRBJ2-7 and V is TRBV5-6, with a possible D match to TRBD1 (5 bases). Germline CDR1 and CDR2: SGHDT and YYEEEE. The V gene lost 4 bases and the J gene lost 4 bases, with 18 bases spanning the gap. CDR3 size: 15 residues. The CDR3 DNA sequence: TGTGCCAGCAGCCAAACCCAGATGGGGCCTTACGAGCAGTACTTC. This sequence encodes CASSQTQMGPYEQYF.

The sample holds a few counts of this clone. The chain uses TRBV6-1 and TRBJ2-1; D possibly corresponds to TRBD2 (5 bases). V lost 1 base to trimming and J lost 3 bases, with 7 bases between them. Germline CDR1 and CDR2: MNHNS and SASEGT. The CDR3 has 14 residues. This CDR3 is CASSEGGYYNEQFF. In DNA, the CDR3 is TGTGCCAGCAGTGAAGGCGGGTACTACAATGAGCAGTTCTTC.

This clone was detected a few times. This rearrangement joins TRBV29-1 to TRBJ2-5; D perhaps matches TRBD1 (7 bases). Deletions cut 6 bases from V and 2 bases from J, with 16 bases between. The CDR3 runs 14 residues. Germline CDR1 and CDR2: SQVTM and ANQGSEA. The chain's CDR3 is CSVGVTGRQETQYF. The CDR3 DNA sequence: TGCAGCGTGGGGGTGACAGGGAGGCAAGAGACCCAGTACTTC.

The DNA for the CDR3 is TGTGCCTGGAGTTTTAGCGGGAGGGCGGGGGAGACCCAGTACTTC. Its translation is CAWSFSGRAGETQYF. This chain uses TRBV30 with TRBJ2-5, with TRBD2 matching over 11 bases. The CDR3 runs to 15 residues. Germline V CDR1 and CDR2: GTSNPN, SVGIG (reference sequence). V shed 2 bases and J 5 bases; nucleotides not matched to a gene: 7.

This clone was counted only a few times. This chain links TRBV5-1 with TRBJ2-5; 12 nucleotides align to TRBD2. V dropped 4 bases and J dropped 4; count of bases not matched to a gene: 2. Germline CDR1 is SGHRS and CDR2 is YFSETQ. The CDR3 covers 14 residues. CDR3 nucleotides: TGCGCCAGCAGCACGGGACTAGCGGGAGAGACCCAGTACTTC. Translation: CASSTGLAGETQYF.

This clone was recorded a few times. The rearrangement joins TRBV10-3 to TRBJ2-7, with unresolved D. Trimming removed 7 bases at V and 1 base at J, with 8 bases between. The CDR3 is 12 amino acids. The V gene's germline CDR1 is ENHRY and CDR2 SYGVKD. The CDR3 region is CAIKDTSYEQYF. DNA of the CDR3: TGTGCCATCAAAGACACTTCCTACGAGCAGTACTTC.

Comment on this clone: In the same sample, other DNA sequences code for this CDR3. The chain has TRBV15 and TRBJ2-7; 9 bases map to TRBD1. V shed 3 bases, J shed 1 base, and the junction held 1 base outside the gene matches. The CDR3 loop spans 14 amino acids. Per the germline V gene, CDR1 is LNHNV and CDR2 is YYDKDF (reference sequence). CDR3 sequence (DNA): TGTGCCACCAGCAGGGACAGGGGATCCTACGAGCAGTACTTC. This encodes CATSRDRGSYEQYF.

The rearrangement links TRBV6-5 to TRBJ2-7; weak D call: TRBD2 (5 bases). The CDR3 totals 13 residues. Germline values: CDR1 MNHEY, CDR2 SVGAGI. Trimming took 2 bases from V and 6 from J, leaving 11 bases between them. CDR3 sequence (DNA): TGTGCCAGCAGTTACAAACCAGCGGCCGAGCAGTACTTC. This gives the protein CASSYKPAAEQYF.

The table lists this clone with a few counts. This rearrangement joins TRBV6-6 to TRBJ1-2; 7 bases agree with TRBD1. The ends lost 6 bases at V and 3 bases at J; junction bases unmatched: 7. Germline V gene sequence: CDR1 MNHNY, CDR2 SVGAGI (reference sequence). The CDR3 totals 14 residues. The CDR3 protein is CASRTPGTDYGYTF. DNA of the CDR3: TGTGCCAGCAGGACTCCCGGGACAGACTATGGCTACACCTTC.

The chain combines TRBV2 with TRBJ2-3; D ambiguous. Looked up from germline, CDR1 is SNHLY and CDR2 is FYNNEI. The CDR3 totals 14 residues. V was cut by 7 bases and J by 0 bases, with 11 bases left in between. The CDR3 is CASKIQSSTDTQYF. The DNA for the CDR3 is TGTGCCAGCAAGATACAATCAAGCACAGATACGCAGTATTTT.

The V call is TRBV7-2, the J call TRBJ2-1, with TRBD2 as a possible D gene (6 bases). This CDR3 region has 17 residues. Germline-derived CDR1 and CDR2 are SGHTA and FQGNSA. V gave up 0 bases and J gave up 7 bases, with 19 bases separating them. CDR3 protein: CASSLAFGGRIENEQFF. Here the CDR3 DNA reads TGTGCCAGCAGCTTAGCGTTTGGGGGGAGGATTGAGAATGAGCAGTTCTTC.

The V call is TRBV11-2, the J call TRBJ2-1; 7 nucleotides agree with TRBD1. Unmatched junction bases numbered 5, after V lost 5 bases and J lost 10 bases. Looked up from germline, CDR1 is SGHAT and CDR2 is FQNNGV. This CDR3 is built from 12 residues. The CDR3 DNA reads TGTGCCAGCAGCGCCGACAGGGACGAGCAGTTCTTC. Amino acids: CASSADRDEQFF.

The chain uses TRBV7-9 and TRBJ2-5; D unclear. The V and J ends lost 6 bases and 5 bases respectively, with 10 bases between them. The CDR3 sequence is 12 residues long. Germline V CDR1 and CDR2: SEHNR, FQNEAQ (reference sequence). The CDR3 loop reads CASSLFPETQYF. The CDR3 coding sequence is TGTGCCAGCAGTTTGTTCCCGGAGACCCAGTACTTC. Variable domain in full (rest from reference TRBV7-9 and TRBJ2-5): DTGVSQNPRHKITKRGQNVTFRCDPISEHNRLYWYRQTLGQGPEFLTYFQNEAQLEKSRLLSDRFSAERPKGSFSTLEIQRTEQGDSAMYLCASSLFPETQYFGPGTRLLVL.

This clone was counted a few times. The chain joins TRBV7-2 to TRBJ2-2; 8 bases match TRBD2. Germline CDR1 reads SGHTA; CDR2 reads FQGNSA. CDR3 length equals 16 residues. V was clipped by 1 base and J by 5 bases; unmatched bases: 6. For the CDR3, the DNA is TGTGCCAGCAGCTTAGATGGTAGCGGGGCAACCGGGGAGCTGTTTTTT. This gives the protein CASSLDGSGATGELFF. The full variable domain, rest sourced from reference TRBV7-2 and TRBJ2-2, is GAGVSQSPSNKVTEKGKDVELRCDPISGHTALYWYRQSLGQGLEFLIYFQGNSAPDKSGLPSDRFSAERTGGSVSTLTIQRTQQEDSAVYLCASSLDGSGATGELFFGEGSRLTVL.

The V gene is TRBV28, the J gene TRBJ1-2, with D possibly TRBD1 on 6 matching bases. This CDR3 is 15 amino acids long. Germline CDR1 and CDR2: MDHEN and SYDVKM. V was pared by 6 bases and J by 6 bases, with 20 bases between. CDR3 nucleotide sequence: TGTGCCAGCAGCTCCCACCAAGGGGGTTTCAATGGCTACACCTTC. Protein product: CASSSHQGGFNGYTF.

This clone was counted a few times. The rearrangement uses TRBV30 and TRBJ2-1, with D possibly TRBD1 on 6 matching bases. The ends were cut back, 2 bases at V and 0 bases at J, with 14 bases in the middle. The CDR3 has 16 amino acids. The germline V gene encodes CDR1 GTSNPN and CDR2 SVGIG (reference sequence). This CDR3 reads CAWSRFGGPSYNEQFF. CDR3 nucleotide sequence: TGTGCCTGGAGTAGGTTTGGGGGCCCCTCCTACAATGAGCAGTTCTTC.

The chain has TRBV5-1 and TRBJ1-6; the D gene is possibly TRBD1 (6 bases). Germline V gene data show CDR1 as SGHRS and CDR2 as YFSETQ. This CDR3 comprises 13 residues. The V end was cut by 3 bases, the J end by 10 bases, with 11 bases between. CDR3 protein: CASSWQGSSPLHF. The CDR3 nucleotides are TGCGCCAGCAGCTGGCAGGGGAGCTCACCCCTCCACTTT.